These 30 T cell receptor beta chains were sequenced from one sample in a study of identical twins. One entry per CDR3 protein, called by TCRdb with MiXCR from the 5' RACE reads. This table holds hundreds of thousands of distinct CDR3 sequences, around a sixth found once. These sequences were also reported in another study, on T cells expressing NK-cell markers.

Source material: PBMCs. The origin of the receptors is a woman between 18 and 30 years old in good health.

This chain links TRBV12-3 or TRBV12-4 with TRBJ2-2; D unresolved. This CDR3 region has 14 residues. The V end was cut by 8 bases, the J end by 2 bases, with 12 bases between. The CDR3 loop is CASGPQSNTGELFF. In DNA form, the CDR3 reads TGTGCCAGCGGGCCCCAGTCAAACACCGGGGAGCTGTTTTTT.

The chain employs TRBV10-3 and TRBJ2-1, with 7 bases fitting TRBD2. V lost 6 bases and J lost 3; bases outside the gene matches: 5. CDR1 is ENHRY, CDR2 SYGVKD, per germline. The CDR3 consists of 14 residues. The CDR3 nucleotides read TGTGCCATCAGCGGGGGGACCAACTACAATGAGCAGTTCTTC. Translated, it gives CAISGGTNYNEQFF.

A few counts support this clonotype. The chain recombines TRBV12-3 or TRBV12-4 with TRBJ1-1, with 7 bases identical to TRBD1. The trim removed 3 bases at V and 3 bases at J, leaving 4 bases unmatched. CDR3 length: 14 residues. The chain's CDR3 is CASSFDRAYTEAFF. The CDR3 DNA reads TGTGCCAGCAGTTTTGACAGGGCTTACACTGAAGCTTTCTTT.

This clonotype has a handful of counts. The chain has TRBV12-3 or TRBV12-4 and TRBJ1-3; no firm D call. Trimming took off 10 bases at V and 4 bases at J, with 8 bases between the two ends. The CDR3 runs 11 residues. CDR3 in DNA: TGTGCCACTAAATGGGGAAACACCATATATTTT. Protein: CATKWGNTIYF.

The rearrangement uses TRBV10-3 and TRBJ2-5, with D perhaps matching TRBD2 (6 bases). V was clipped by 6 bases and J by 4 bases, with 6 bases between them. The germline V gene encodes CDR1 ENHRY and CDR2 SYGVKD. The CDR3 length is 11 residues. CDR3: CAIREGETQYF. DNA of the CDR3: TGTGCCATCAGGGAGGGAGAGACCCAGTACTTC.

The chain employs TRBV28 and TRBJ1-2; 7 positions match TRBD1. The germline V gene has CDR1 MDHEN and CDR2 SYDVKM. Germline trimming cut 2 bases from V and 1 base from J; bases unmatched to any gene: 1. The CDR3 has 14 amino acids. The CDR3 reads CASSLDRDNYGYTF. DNA of the CDR3: TGTGCCAGCAGTTTAGACAGGGATAACTATGGCTACACCTTC.

This clonotype was counted between two and nine times. The rearrangement links TRBV20-1 to TRBJ2-3; 12 bases fit TRBD2. The CDR3 spans 14 residues. V lost 6 bases, J lost 6 bases, and 7 bases stayed unmatched. Germline V lookup: CDR1 DFQATT, CDR2 SNEGSKA (reference sequence). CDR3 bases: TGCAGTGCCAGAACTAGCGGGGGGCCGGATACGCAGTATTTT. Its translation is CSARTSGGPDTQYF.

The chain links TRBV20-1 to TRBJ2-5; D not certain. Germline V CDR1 and CDR2: DFQATT, SNEGSKA (reference sequence). V was cut by 6 bases and J by 2 bases, with 13 bases left in between. CDR3 size: 13 residues. DNA of the CDR3: TGCAGTGCAGCTTCAGCGCCACAAGAGACCCAGTACTTC. Amino acids: CSAASAPQETQYF.

The V and J genes are TRBV20-1 and TRBJ1-1, with D unresolved. The CDR3 length is 13 residues. Germline V gives CDR1 DFQATT, CDR2 SNEGSKA (reference sequence). V dropped 3 bases and J dropped 1 base, with 9 bases sitting between them. The DNA of the CDR3 is TGCAGTGCTAGGCCTCTGGGGAACACTGAAGCTTTCTTT. Its translation: CSARPLGNTEAFF.

The chain recombines TRBV6-5 with TRBJ2-3; the D is unclear. The germline gives CDR1 MNHEY, CDR2 SVGAGI. V was shortened by 2 bases and J by 4 bases, with 7 bases between the two germline ends. This CDR3 contains 13 residues. As DNA, the CDR3 is TGTGCCAGCAGTTACGGGTTAGCAGATACGCAGTATTTT. Translation gives CASSYGLADTQYF.

The gene calls are TRBV2 and TRBJ2-7; 7 nucleotides line up with TRBD1. CDR3 length: 16 residues. V lost 4 bases, J lost 3 bases, and 12 bases stayed unmatched. CDR1 SNHLY and CDR2 FYNNEI come from the germline V gene. The CDR3 is CASSVPSSGQFYEQYF. DNA for the CDR3: TGTGCCAGCAGTGTCCCATCCTCGGGACAGTTCTACGAGCAGTACTTC.

V usage is TRBV12-3 or TRBV12-4 and J usage is TRBJ1-2; no firm D call. The ends were cut back, 7 bases at V and 6 bases at J, with 18 bases in the middle. The CDR3 runs 14 residues. The CDR3 DNA sequence: TGTGCCAGCACCGATAGGGTGGCCTTCGATGGCTACACCTTC. This gives the protein CASTDRVAFDGYTF.

This clonotype was detected only a few times. The genes are TRBV10-3 and TRBJ2-7; unclear D gene. V lost 6 bases, J lost 2 bases, and 2 bases lay in between. The germline gives CDR1 ENHRY, CDR2 SYGVKD. This CDR3 is built from 10 residues. This CDR3 is CAISTYEQYF. CDR3 nucleotide sequence: TGTGCCATCAGCACCTACGAGCAGTACTTC.

This clonotype was seen a few times. The rearrangement joins TRBV3-1 to TRBJ1-1, with D tentatively TRBD1 (5 bases). CDR1 and CDR2 (germline): LGHDT, YNNKEL (reference sequence). Between the trimmed V and J ends, which lost 8 bases and 6 bases, there was a span of 16 bases. The CDR3 sequence is 13 residues long. CDR3 protein: CASSRSGTSEAFF. In DNA, the CDR3 is TGTGCCAGCTCCCGAAGTGGGACTTCTGAAGCTTTCTTT.

This clonotype was counted between two and nine times. The chain uses TRBV10-3 and TRBJ1-1; no firm D call. From germline, CDR1 is ENHRY and CDR2 SYGVKD. Trimming took off 7 bases at V and 1 base at J, with 10 bases between the two ends. The CDR3 runs 13 residues. CDR3 amino acids: CAITVQKNTEAFF. Written as DNA, the CDR3 is TGTGCCATCACGGTACAGAAGAACACTGAAGCTTTCTTT.

The chain uses TRBV27 and TRBJ1-2, with D unclear. Germline CDR1 is MNHEY and CDR2 is SMNVEV (reference sequence). This CDR3 has 13 amino acids. The ends were cut back, 5 bases at V and 2 bases at J, with 9 bases in the middle. The CDR3 region has the DNA TGTGCCAGCAGTGCTCCGGACAACTATGGCTACACCTTC. This gives the protein CASSAPDNYGYTF.

This clonotype came up many times. The chain carries TRBV7-2 and TRBJ2-7; 9 bases match TRBD1. CDR3 length equals 15 residues. V gave up 1 base and J gave up 3 bases; unmatched junction bases: 4. Germline V CDR1 and CDR2: SGHTA, FQGNSA. DNA of the CDR3: TGTGCCAGCAGCTTAGTGACAGGGGGGAACTACGAGCAGTACTTC. Its protein is CASSLVTGGNYEQYF. Together with reference TRBV7-2 and TRBJ2-7, the CDR3 gives the full variable domain: GAGVSQSPSNKVTEKGKDVELRCDPISGHTALYWYRQSLGQGLEFLIYFQGNSAPDKSGLPSDRFSAERTGGSVSTLTIQRTQQEDSAVYLCASSLVTGGNYEQYFGPGTRLTVT.

V gene TRBV9 combines with J gene TRBJ2-3; 10 bases agree with TRBD2. Germline values: CDR1 SGDLS, CDR2 YYNGEE. V shed 2 bases, J shed 4 bases, and the junction held 7 bases outside the gene matches. This CDR3 region has 16 residues. CDR3 amino acids: CASSVRGLAVADTQYF. The CDR3 region has the DNA TGTGCCAGCAGCGTCCGAGGACTAGCGGTTGCAGATACGCAGTATTTT.

The chain employs TRBV19 and TRBJ2-3, with 11 bases fitting TRBD2. CDR1 is LNHDA and CDR2 is SQIVND in the germline V gene (reference sequence). CDR3 length equals 14 residues. The V segment lost 8 bases and the J segment 5 bases; nucleotides outside the gene matches: 6. In DNA, the CDR3 is TGTGCCAGTTCCACTAGCGGGGGAGGAGATACGCAGTATTTT. Its translation: CASSTSGGGDTQYF.

Comment on this clonotype: Compared with germline, one end of the junction differs, possibly owing to a read error. This chain uses TRBV20-1 with TRBJ1-1, with unresolved D. The CDR3 has 15 amino acids. The germline CDR1 and CDR2 sequences are DFQATT and SNEGSKA (reference sequence). CDR3 DNA: TGCAGTGCTAGGACAACGACTGCTATGAACACTCAAGCTTTCTTT. Translation gives CSARTTTAMNTQAFF.

The chain uses TRBV20-1 and TRBJ1-3; no definite D call. This CDR3 region has 15 residues. Trimming pared 2 bases from V and 0 bases from J, leaving 11 bases between. The germline V gene has CDR1 DFQATT and CDR2 SNEGSKA (reference sequence). The CDR3 nucleotides are TGCAGTGCTAGACCTGAATGGAGCTCTGGAAACACCATATATTTT. It translates to CSARPEWSSGNTIYF.

The sample holds a few counts of this clonotype. The J gene is TRBJ2-7, the V gene TRBV15; 9 bases match TRBD1. V trimming: 5 bases; J trimming: 2 bases; junction bases outside the gene matches: 7. Germline V CDR1 and CDR2: LNHNV, YYDKDF (reference sequence). CDR3 length equals 15 residues. CDR3 sequence: CATSPSDRGTYEQYF. As DNA, the CDR3 is TGTGCCACCAGCCCGTCGGACAGGGGCACCTACGAGCAGTACTTC.

This clonotype was seen more than once but under ten times. The V gene is TRBV3-1, the J gene TRBJ2-1; 8 nucleotides line up with TRBD2. With 0 bases clipped from V and 15 bases from J, the junction kept 7 bases outside the gene matches. Germline V gives CDR1 LGHDT, CDR2 YNNKEL (reference sequence). The length of the CDR3 is 13 residues. The chain's CDR3 is CASSQDWRGVWFF. CDR3 nucleotide sequence: TGTGCCAGCAGCCAAGATTGGCGGGGGGTATGGTTCTTC.

This clonotype was detected a few times. J is TRBJ1-1 and V is TRBV13; D gene unclear. This CDR3 has 13 amino acids. The ends were cut back, 6 bases at V and 6 bases at J, with 14 bases in the middle. Germline values: CDR1 PRHDT, CDR2 FYEKMQ (reference sequence). CDR3 nucleotides: TGTGCCAGCAGATCACCCCCGGCCGCTGAAGCTTTCTTT. It specifies CASRSPPAAEAFF.

This CDR3 reads CASSLGTTWADTQYF. The CDR3, as DNA: TGTGCCAGCAGCTTAGGGACGACCTGGGCAGATACGCAGTATTTT. The chain recombines TRBV7-9 with TRBJ2-3; D is uncertain. This CDR3 spans 15 amino acids. Germline assignment: CDR1 SEHNR and CDR2 FQNEAQ (reference sequence). With 1 base removed from V and 4 bases from J, the gap between germline ends came to 12 bases.

Ten or more counts support this clonotype. The chain couples TRBV20-1 to TRBJ2-1; 11 nucleotides line up with TRBD2. V lost 5 bases, J lost 4 bases, and 10 bases stayed unmatched. Germline V CDR1 and CDR2: DFQATT, SNEGSKA (reference sequence). There are 16 residues in the CDR3. CDR3 sequence: CSAPIRTSGRYNEQFF. The CDR3 bases are TGCAGTGCTCCCATCAGAACTAGCGGGAGATACAATGAGCAGTTCTTC.

The V and J genes are TRBV7-9 and TRBJ2-5; possibly TRBD1 for D (5 bases). This CDR3 region has 14 residues. With 4 bases removed from V and 1 base from J, the gap between germline ends came to 10 bases. Germline CDR1 is SEHNR and CDR2 is FQNEAQ (reference sequence). The CDR3 spells CASSSLRVQETQYF. The CDR3 coding sequence is TGTGCCAGCAGCTCACTCAGGGTCCAAGAGACCCAGTACTTC.

This rearrangement joins TRBV20-1 to TRBJ2-7, with 7 bases fitting TRBD1. The CDR3 is 15 amino acids. V was clipped by 0 bases and J by 7 bases; unmatched bases: 12. Germline V CDR1 and CDR2: DFQATT, SNEGSKA (reference sequence). CDR3 DNA: TGCAGTGCTAGAGATTGGGGGACAGCCACCCCGGAGCAGTACTTC. Translating gives CSARDWGTATPEQYF.

This clonotype was seen more than once but under ten times. The rearrangement joins TRBV7-9 to TRBJ1-2; D is undetermined. The length of the CDR3 is 15 residues. The V end lost 5 bases, the J end lost 5 bases, and 18 bases lay between the germline ends. Looked up from germline, CDR1 is SEHNR and CDR2 is FQNEAQ (reference sequence). The CDR3: CASSAAREEIYGYTF. The CDR3 DNA sequence: TGTGCCAGCAGCGCAGCGCGGGAGGAGATTTATGGCTACACCTTC.

The chain uses TRBV7-6 and TRBJ2-1, with no clear D. Trimming pared 2 bases from V and 2 bases from J, leaving 10 bases between. This CDR3 comprises 15 residues. The germline gives CDR1 SGHVS, CDR2 FNYEAQ. In DNA form, the CDR3 reads TGTGCCAGCAGCTTACTGGGGATCCCCTACAATGAGCAGTTCTTC. Protein product: CASSLLGIPYNEQFF.